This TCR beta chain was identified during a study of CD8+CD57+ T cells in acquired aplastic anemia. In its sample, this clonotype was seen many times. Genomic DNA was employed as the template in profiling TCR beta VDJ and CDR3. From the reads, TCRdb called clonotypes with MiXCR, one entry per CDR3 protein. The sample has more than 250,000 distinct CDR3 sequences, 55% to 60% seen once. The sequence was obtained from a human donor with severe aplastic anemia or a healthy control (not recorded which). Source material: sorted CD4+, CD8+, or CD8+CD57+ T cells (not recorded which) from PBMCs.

The CDR3 nucleotides are TGTGCCAGCAGTCGAGTTTCCTTGGACATTCAGTACTTC. Residues: CASSRVSLDIQYF. This rearrangement joins TRBV6-6 to TRBJ2-4; no clear D. V dropped 5 bases and J dropped 8 bases, with 13 bases sitting between them. Per the germline V gene, CDR1 is MNHNY and CDR2 is SVGAGI (reference sequence). CDR3 length: 13 amino acids.